This T cell receptor beta chain stems from a study of blood T cell repertoires in COVID-19. At the level of the study: COVID-19 samples from acute and convalescent phases originated in the United States, Italy and Spain. The cDNA or gDNA used as material had been derived from T cells, B-cell-depleted T cells, or PBMCs.

Trimming took off 0 bases at V and 3 bases at J, with 4 bases between the two ends. This CDR3 is 13 amino acids long. Germline V lookup: CDR1 SGHRS, CDR2 YFSETQ. Produced via immunoSEQ multiplex PCR; TCRdb's table is partial and in-frame only. The sample has 90,000 to 130,000 clones, over 60% seen once; the top ten hold 15% to 20%. The V call is TRBV5-1, the J call TRBJ1-5; D gene unclear. The TCR sequence derives from a woman older than 75 with active or convalescent COVID-19. Sequencing was carried out using peripheral blood. CDR3 sequence reads: CASSLDTNQPQHF. In DNA, the CDR3 is TGCGCCAGCAGCTTGGACACCAATCAGCCCCAGCATTTT.